Listed below are T cell receptor beta chains from one sample, sequenced in a study of T cells after yellow fever vaccination. TCRdb processed the 5' RACE reads anew with MiXCR; each CDR3 protein has one entry. In the table there are approximately 550,000 distinct CDR3 sequences, roughly 12% of which are singletons. This specimen was PBMCs, taken on the day of the yellow fever booster vaccination. The receptors derive from a man in his thirties or forties who received the YFV17D yellow fever vaccine. The CDR3 runs from the conserved cysteine through the conserved F or W. D genes are given only for firm matches. Size is stated for part of the rows, as once, few or many counts, or as a class when the clone is expanded.

>.|20|TRBV23-1|TRBJ2-5|TRBD2
CASSLNRPLAGASREETQYF
TGCGCCAGCAGCCTCAATCGGCCCCTAGCGGGAGCGTCGCGGGAAGAGACCCAGTACTTC
>few|16|TRBV4-3|TRBJ2-4|TRBD1
CASSLDRGQAKNIQYF
TGCGCCAGCAGCCTTGACAGGGGACAAGCCAAAAACATTCAGTACTTC
>few|17|TRBV12-3/TRBV12-4|TRBJ2-2|.
CASSHSGGGVNTGELFF
TGTGCCAGCAGTCACTCCGGGGGCGGGGTGAACACCGGGGAGCTGTTTTTT
>few|16|TRBV20-1|TRBJ2-3|TRBD2
CSARMSGARSTDTQYF
TGCAGTGCTAGGATGAGCGGGGCGCGTAGCACAGATACGCAGTATTTT
>few|13|TRBV4-3|TRBJ2-5|.
CASSPTEGETQYF
TGCGCCAGCAGCCCGACAGAGGGAGAGACCCAGTACTTC
>few|13|TRBV20-1|TRBJ2-3|.
CSAREGPGDTQYF
TGCAGTGCTAGAGAGGGCCCTGGAGATACGCAGTATTTT
>.|14|TRBV20-1|TRBJ2-3|TRBD1
CSADRTGGTDTQYF
TGCAGTGCTGACCGGACAGGGGGAACAGATACGCAGTATTTT
>few|13|TRBV12-3/TRBV12-4|TRBJ2-1|.
CASSLFAWYEQFF
TGTGCCAGCAGTTTGTTCGCTTGGTATGAGCAGTTCTTC
>.|15|TRBV6-1|TRBJ2-7|TRBD1
CSSKTPGQGLGEQYF
TGTTCCAGCAAGACTCCGGGACAGGGGCTCGGCGAGCAGTACTTC
>.|15|TRBV2|TRBJ2-1|.
CASSGGPGGYNEQFF
TGTGCCAGCAGTGGGGGCCCCGGAGGCTACAATGAGCAGTTCTTC
>few|17|TRBV21-1|TRBJ2-2|.
CASSRVVGRRNTGELFF
TGTGCCAGCAGCAGAGTGGTTGGCAGGCGGAACACCGGGGAGCTGTTTTTT